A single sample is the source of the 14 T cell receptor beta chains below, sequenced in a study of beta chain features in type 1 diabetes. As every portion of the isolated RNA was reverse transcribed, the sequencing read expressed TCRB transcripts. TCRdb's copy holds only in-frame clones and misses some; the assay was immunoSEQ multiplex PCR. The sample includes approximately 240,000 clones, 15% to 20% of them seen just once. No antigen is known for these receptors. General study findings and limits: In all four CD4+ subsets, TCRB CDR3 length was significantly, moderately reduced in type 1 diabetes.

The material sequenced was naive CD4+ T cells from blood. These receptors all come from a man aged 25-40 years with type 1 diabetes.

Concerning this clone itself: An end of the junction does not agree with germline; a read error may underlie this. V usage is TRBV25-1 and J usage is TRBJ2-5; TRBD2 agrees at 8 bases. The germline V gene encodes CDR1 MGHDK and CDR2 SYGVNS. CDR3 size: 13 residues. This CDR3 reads CPRERERKETQYF. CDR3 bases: TGCCCAAGGGAGCGGGAGAGGAAAGAGACCCAGTACTTC.

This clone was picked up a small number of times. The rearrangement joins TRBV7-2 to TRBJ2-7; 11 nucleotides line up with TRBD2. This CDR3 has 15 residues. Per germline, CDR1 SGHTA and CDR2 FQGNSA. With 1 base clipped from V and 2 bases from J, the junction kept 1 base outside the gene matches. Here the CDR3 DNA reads TGTGCCAGCAGCTTAGTACTAGCGGGGGCCTACGAGCAGTACTTC. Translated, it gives CASSLVLAGAYEQYF.

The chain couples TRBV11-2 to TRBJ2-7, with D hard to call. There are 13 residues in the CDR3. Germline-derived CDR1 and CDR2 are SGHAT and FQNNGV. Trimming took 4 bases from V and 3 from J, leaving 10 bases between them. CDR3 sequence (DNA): TGTGCCAGCAGCTCGGACCGGGTCTACGAGCAGTACTTC. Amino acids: CASSSDRVYEQYF.

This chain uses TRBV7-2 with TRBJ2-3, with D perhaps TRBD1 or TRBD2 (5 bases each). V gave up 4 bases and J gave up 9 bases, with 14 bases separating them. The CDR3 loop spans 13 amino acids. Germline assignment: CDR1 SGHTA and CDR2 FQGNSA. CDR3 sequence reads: CASSSVGGRTQYF. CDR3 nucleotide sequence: TGTGCCAGCAGCTCCGTTGGGGGAAGGACGCAGTATTTT.

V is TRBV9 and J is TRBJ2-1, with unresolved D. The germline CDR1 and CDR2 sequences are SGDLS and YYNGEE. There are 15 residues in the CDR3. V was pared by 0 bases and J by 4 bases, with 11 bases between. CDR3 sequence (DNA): TGTGCCAGCAGCGTAGCTACCATTTCGTACAATGAGCAGTTCTTC. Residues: CASSVATISYNEQFF.

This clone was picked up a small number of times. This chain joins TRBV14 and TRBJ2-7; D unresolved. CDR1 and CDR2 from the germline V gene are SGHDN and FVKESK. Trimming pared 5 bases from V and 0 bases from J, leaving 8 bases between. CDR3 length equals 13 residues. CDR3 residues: CASSARTSYEQYF. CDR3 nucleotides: TGTGCCAGCAGCGCCCGGACCTCCTACGAGCAGTACTTC.

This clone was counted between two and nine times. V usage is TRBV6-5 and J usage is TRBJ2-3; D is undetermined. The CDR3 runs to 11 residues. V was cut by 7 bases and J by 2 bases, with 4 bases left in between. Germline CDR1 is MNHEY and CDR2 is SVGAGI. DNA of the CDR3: TGTGCCAGCAAGACCACAGATACGCAGTATTTT. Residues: CASKTTDTQYF.

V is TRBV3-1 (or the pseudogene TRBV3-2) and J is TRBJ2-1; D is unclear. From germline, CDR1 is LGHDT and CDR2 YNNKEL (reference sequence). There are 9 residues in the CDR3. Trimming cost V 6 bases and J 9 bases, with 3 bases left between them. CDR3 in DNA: TGTGCCAGCAGGGGTGAGCAGTTCTTC. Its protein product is CASRGEQFF.

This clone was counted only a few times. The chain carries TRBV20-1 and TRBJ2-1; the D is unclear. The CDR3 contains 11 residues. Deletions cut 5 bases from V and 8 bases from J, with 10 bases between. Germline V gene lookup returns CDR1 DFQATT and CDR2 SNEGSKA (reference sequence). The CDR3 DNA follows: TGCAGTGCTGGATTTAGGGATGAGCAGTTCTTC. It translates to CSAGFRDEQFF.

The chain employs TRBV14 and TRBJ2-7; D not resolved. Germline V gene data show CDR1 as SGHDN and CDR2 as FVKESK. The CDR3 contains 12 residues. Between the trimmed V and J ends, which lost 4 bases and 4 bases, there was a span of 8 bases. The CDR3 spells CASSPYGYEQYF. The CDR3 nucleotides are TGTGCCAGCAGCCCATACGGGTACGAGCAGTACTTC.

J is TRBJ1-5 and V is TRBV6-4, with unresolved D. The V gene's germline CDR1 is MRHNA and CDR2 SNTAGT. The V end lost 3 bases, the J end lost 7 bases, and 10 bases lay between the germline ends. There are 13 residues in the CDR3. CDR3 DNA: TGTGCCAGCAGTGAATTTCCTTTGCAGCCCCAGCATTTT. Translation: CASSEFPLQPQHF.

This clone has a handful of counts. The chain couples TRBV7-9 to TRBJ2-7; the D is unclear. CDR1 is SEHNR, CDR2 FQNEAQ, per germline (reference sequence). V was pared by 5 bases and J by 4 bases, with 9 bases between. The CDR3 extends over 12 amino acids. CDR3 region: CASSGIEYEQYF. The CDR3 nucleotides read TGTGCCAGCAGCGGGATTGAATACGAGCAGTACTTC.

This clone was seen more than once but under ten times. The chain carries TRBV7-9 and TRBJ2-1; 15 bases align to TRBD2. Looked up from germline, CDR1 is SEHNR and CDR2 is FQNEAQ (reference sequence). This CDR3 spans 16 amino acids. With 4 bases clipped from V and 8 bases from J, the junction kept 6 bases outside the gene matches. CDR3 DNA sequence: TGTGCCAGCAGCTCGGGACTAGCGGGAGGAAGAGATGAGCAGTTCTTC. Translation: CASSSGLAGGRDEQFF.

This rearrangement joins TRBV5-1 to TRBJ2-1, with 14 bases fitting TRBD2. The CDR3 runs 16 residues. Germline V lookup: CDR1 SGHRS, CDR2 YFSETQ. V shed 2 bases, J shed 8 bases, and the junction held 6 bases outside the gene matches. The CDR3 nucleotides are TGCGCCAGCAGCTTAGCCGGGACTAGCGGGAGCCATGAGCAGTTCTTC. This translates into CASSLAGTSGSHEQFF.